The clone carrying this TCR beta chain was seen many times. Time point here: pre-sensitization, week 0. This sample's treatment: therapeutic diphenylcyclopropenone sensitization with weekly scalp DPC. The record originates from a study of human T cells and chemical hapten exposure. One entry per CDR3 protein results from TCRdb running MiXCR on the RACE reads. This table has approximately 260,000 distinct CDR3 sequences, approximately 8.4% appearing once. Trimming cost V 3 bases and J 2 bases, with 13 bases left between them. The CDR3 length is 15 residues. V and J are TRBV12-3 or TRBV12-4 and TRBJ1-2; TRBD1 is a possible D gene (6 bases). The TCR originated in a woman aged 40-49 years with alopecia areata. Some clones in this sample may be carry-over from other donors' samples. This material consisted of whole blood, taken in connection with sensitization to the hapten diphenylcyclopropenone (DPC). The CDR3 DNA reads TGTGCCAGCAGTTTGCTAAACAGGGCGAACTATGGCTACACCTTC. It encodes CASSLLNRANYGYTF.